Below, 10 T cell receptor beta chains from the same sample are listed, as sequenced in a study of PD-1 blockade in classical Hodgkin lymphoma. This table comes from immunoSEQ multiplex PCR, and its TCRdb copy is limited to in-frame clones, with some not included. The sample includes 5,500 to 7,000 clones, approximately 75% of them seen just once. Every patient had relapsed following autologous stem cell transplantation, and cohorts differed in brentuximab vedotin exposure. The source material was peripheral blood mononuclear cells (PBMCs), sampled at baseline. The receptors originated from a human donor with classical Hodgkin lymphoma.

The chain carries TRBV2 and TRBJ2-1; the D gene is possibly TRBD1 (6 bases). The V end lost 1 base, the J end lost 4 bases, and 11 bases lay between the germline ends. From germline, CDR1 is SNHLY and CDR2 FYNNEI. The CDR3 length is 15 residues. The CDR3 spells CASSEGIQGYNEQFF. The CDR3 DNA is TGTGCCAGCAGTGAAGGCATTCAGGGGTACAATGAGCAGTTCTTC. Using reference TRBV2 and TRBJ2-1 for the parts outside the CDR3, the full variable domain is EPEVTQTPSHQVTQMGQEVILRCVPISNHLYFYWYRQILGQKVEFLVSFYNNEISEKSEIFDDQFSVERPDGSNFTLKIRSTKLEDSAMYFCASSEGIQGYNEQFFGPGTRLTVL.

CDR3 in DNA: TGTGCCAGCAGACCAGTGGGCAGTGGACCCCTGACTGAAGCTTTCTTT. It translates to CASRPVGSGPLTEAFF. The V gene is TRBV6-6, the J gene TRBJ1-1; no clear D gene. Trimming removed 6 bases from V and 5 bases from J, with 22 bases in between. Per the germline V gene, CDR1 is MNHNY and CDR2 is SVGAGI (reference sequence). The CDR3 sequence is 16 residues long.

V gene TRBV6-6 combines with J gene TRBJ2-3, with D unresolved. Germline CDR1 and CDR2: MNHNY and SVGAGI (reference sequence). The CDR3 is made up of 13 amino acids. V lost 7 bases and J 2 bases, leaving 10 bases between the germline ends. In DNA, the CDR3 is TGTGCCAGCACCCCCCCCTCCACAGATACGCAGTATTTT. This encodes CASTPPSTDTQYF.

Of note for this clone: At one end the junction does not follow the germline gene, possibly because of a read error. The genes are TRBV5-6 and TRBJ1-6, with a weak D call TRBD1 (5 bases). Germline V lookup: CDR1 SGHDT, CDR2 YYEEEE. The CDR3 totals 15 residues. CDR3 protein: CASILQGGDNSPLHF. CDR3 nucleotide sequence: TGTGCCAGCATCTTGCAGGGAGGTGATAATTCACCCCTCCACTTT.

The V gene is TRBV30, the J gene TRBJ1-5; D gene uncertain. This CDR3 spans 15 amino acids. From germline, CDR1 is GTSNPN and CDR2 SVGIG (reference sequence). Trimming left V 0 bases short and J 1 base short, with 10 bases between. CDR3 DNA sequence: TGTGCCTGGAGTGTAAAGGGCTGGAGCAATCAGCCCCAGCATTTT. It is translated as CAWSVKGWSNQPQHF.

V gene TRBV5-1 combines with J gene TRBJ2-7; 7 nucleotides line up with TRBD2. V was clipped by 0 bases and J by 4 bases; unmatched bases: 10. The CDR3 runs to 16 residues. Germline CDR1 is SGHRS and CDR2 is YFSETQ. The CDR3: CASSLAGGSPQYEQYF. CDR3 coding DNA: TGCGCCAGCAGCTTGGCCGGGGGGTCCCCCCAATACGAGCAGTACTTC.

This clone was seen only a few times. The J gene is TRBJ1-2, the V gene TRBV14; tentative D call: TRBD1 (5 bases). The germline V gene has CDR1 SGHDN and CDR2 FVKESK. The V gene lost 2 bases and the J gene lost 3 bases, with 13 bases spanning the gap. The CDR3 contains 15 residues. The CDR3 spells CASSQLWGDHYGYTF. The CDR3 DNA is TGTGCCAGCAGCCAACTTTGGGGCGACCACTATGGCTACACCTTC.

CDR3 residues: CASSRQGDNSPLHF. The DNA for the CDR3 is TGTGCCAGTAGTAGACAGGGGGATAATTCACCCCTCCACTTT. V usage is TRBV19 and J usage is TRBJ1-6; 9 bases align to TRBD1. The CDR3 is 14 residues long. CDR1 is LNHDA, CDR2 SQIVND, per germline (reference sequence). The V gene end was trimmed by 4 bases and the J gene end by 5 bases; junction bases not matched to a gene: 0. The full variable domain, in which reference TRBV19 and TRBJ1-6 provide the parts outside the CDR3, is DGGITQSPKYLFRKEGQNVTLSCEQNLNHDAMYWYRQDPGQGLRLIYYSQIVNDFQKGDIAEGYSVSREKKESFPLTVTSAQKNPTAFYLCASSRQGDNSPLHFGNGTRLTVT.

The chain recombines TRBV5-8 with TRBJ1-2; 7 nucleotides match TRBD1. The J segment lost 4 bases and the V segment lost 9 bases, leaving 12 bases of the junction unmatched. Germline V gene data show CDR1 as SGHTS and CDR2 as YDEGEE. The CDR3 spans 14 residues. The CDR3 here is CANIPSTGIYGYTF. CDR3 DNA sequence: TGTGCCAACATCCCCTCGACAGGGATCTATGGCTACACCTTC. The variable domain in full, with the rest retrieved from reference TRBV5-8 and TRBJ1-2, is EAGVTQSPTHLIKTRGQQATLRCSPISGHTSVYWYQQALGLGLQFLLWYDEGEERNRGNFPPRFSGRQFPNYSSELNVNALELEDSALYLCANIPSTGIYGYTFGSGTRLTVV.

To note about this clone: Only one base separates this from a far larger clonotype, so it likely reflects a read error. The sample has other DNA sequences that encode this CDR3 too. The chain employs TRBV9 and TRBJ2-1; TRBD1 or TRBD2 may be the D gene (5 bases each). Trimming removed 5 bases from V and 5 bases from J, with 17 bases in between. CDR1 is SGDLS, CDR2 YYNGEE, per germline. This CDR3 comprises 15 residues. CDR3 in DNA: TGTGCCAGCAGTGGGACCGCGAACCCTAACAATGAGCAGTTCTTC. Translated: CASSGTANPNNEQFF.